The next 10 T cell receptor beta chains were all read from a single sample in a study of tissue T cells after allogeneic stem cell transplantation. TCRdb keeps only in-frame clones here, not all; method: immunoSEQ multiplex PCR. Seen here are roughly 51,000 clones, 73% observed once, and the top ten hold around 0.5%. The sample comprised sorted cells pooled from one or two spleens. The origin of the receptors is a pool of C57BL/6 mice in good health.

Notes on this clone: Genes and germline come from the mouse. The read gets to within 1 residue of the CDR3 end, and the germline J gene fills in the rest. This rearrangement joins TRBV20 to TRBJ2-4, with D perhaps being TRBD1 or TRBD2 (5 bases each). There are 13 residues in the CDR3. The V end lost 1 base, the J end lost 1 base, and 6 bases lay between the germline ends. Germline CDR1 GFQATS, CDR2 STVNSAI. CDR3 DNA, as far as it was read: TGTGGTGCTAGGGGGGGCGGTCAAAACACCTTGTAC. Translated: CGARGGGQNTLY. The entire CDR3 protein reads CGARGGGQNTLYF.

As to this clone: Mouse gene names apply. The missing CDR3 end, 1 residue past where the read stops, is filled in from the germline J gene. The gene calls are TRBV2 and TRBJ2-7; 9 nucleotides align to TRBD1. The germline CDR1 and CDR2 sequences are LGHNA and YSYQKL. With V trimmed by 4 bases and J by 7 bases, 8 bases remained unmatched. This CDR3 is 14 amino acids long. CDR3 sequence: CASSPRDRVGEQYF. CDR3 DNA, as far as it was read: TGTGCCAGCAGCCCCCGGGACAGGGTTGGAGAACAGTAC.

On this clone itself: These gene names are mouse names. Read coverage stops 1 residue before the CDR3 terminus; the germline J gene supplies the remainder. The chain links TRBV19 to TRBJ2-5, with 8 bases fitting TRBD2. Germline trimming cut 2 bases from V and 6 bases from J; bases unmatched to any gene: 5. Per germline, CDR1 FNHDT and CDR2 SITEND (reference sequence). The CDR3 totals 14 residues. CDR3 protein: CASSINWGIDTQYF. The part of the CDR3 DNA that was read is TGTGCCAGCAGTATTAACTGGGGGATCGACACCCAGTAC.

A word on this clone: Here the gene names and germline are mouse. Coverage ceases 1 residue before the CDR3 finishes, and the germline J gene fills in the end. The J gene is TRBJ2-5, the V gene TRBV4; 8 bases are shared with TRBD2. The V segment lost 5 bases and the J segment 0 bases; nucleotides outside the gene matches: 4. Germline lookup yields CDR1 LGHDT and CDR2 YNNKQL (reference sequence). This CDR3 spans 15 amino acids. CDR3 amino acids: CASSRTGSNQDTQYF. CDR3 DNA (partial): TGTGCCAGCAGCAGGACTGGGTCTAACCAAGACACCCAGTAC. The whole variable domain, filled in from reference TRBV4 and TRBJ2-5, reads ETAVFQTPNYHVTQVGNEVSFNCKQTLGHDTMYWYKQDSKKLLKIMFSYNNKQLIVNETVPRRFSPQSSDKAHLNLRIKSVEPEDSAVYLCASSRTGSNQDTQYFGPGTRLLVL.

On this clone: These gene names are mouse names. The sequenced fragment ends 1 residue before the CDR3 boundary, so the rest is inferred from the germline J gene. The chain employs TRBV1 and TRBJ2-1, with D unclear. V was trimmed by 1 base and J by 5 bases, leaving 6 bases between them. Germline V gene lookup returns CDR1 NSQYPW and CDR2 LRSPGD (reference sequence). The CDR3 loop spans 13 amino acids. The CDR3 reads CTCSAGPDAEQFF. The sequenced CDR3 bases are TGCACCTGCAGTGCAGGACCGGATGCTGAGCAGTTC.

With regard to this clone: The genes are named according to mouse. The CDR3 region is CASSLDGTGQLYF. CDR3 DNA (partial): TGTGCCAGCAGCTTAGACGGGACCGGGCAGCTCTAC. The genes are TRBV3 and TRBJ2-2; D not resolved. The read halts 1 residue ahead of the CDR3 end, with the missing end drawn from the germline J gene. Germline lookup yields CDR1 SNHLY and CDR2 FYNGKV (reference sequence). The CDR3 consists of 13 residues. V was cut by 1 base and J by 5 bases, with 5 bases left in between.

With respect to this clone: Genes and germline come from the mouse. The read ends 1 residue before the CDR3 terminus; that terminus is restored from the germline J gene. Other nucleotide sequences from this sample produce the same CDR3. The chain uses TRBV19 and TRBJ2-4; D is undetermined. With 2 bases removed from V and 0 bases from J, the gap between germline ends came to 4 bases. CDR1 is FNHDT, CDR2 SITEND, per germline (reference sequence). The CDR3 is 13 residues long. The CDR3 sequence: CASSIQSQNTLYF. The DNA read from the CDR3 is TGTGCCAGCAGTATCCAGAGTCAAAACACCTTGTAC.

Note on this clone: Gene names and germline match the mouse. The CDR3 end lies 1 residue beyond the end of the read and is filled in from the germline J gene. The rearrangement uses TRBV2 and TRBJ1-4, with 8 bases identical to TRBD1. CDR1 LGHNA and CDR2 YSYQKL come from the germline V gene. The V and J ends lost 4 bases and 2 bases, in that order; junction bases with no gene match: 0. The CDR3 has 14 residues. The covered CDR3 bases are TGTGCCAGCAGCCGGGACAGGTCCAACGAAAGATTATTT. Protein sequence: CASSRDRSNERLF. The whole CDR3 protein reads CASSRDRSNERLFF. Drawing the rest from reference TRBV2 and TRBJ1-4, the complete variable domain is DPKIIQKPKYLVAVTGSEKILICEQYLGHNAMYWYRQSAKKPLEFMFSYSYQKLMDNQTASSRFQPQSSKKNHLDLQITALKPDDSATYFCASSRDRSNERLFFGHGTKLSVL.

Points on this clone: The genes and germline here are from mouse. Read data end 1 residue before the CDR3 end; the end is taken from the germline J gene. V gene TRBV19 combines with J gene TRBJ2-4; D is uncertain. Germline CDR1 FNHDT, CDR2 SITEND (reference sequence). The CDR3 length is 14 residues. V was trimmed by 0 bases and J by 0 bases, leaving 5 bases between them. CDR3 DNA, as far as it was read: TGTGCCAGCAGTATAGTGTCTAGTCAAAACACCTTGTAC. Its translation: CASSIVSSQNTLY. The whole CDR3 protein reads CASSIVSSQNTLYF. Filled out from reference TRBV19 and TRBJ2-4, the complete variable domain reads GGIITQTPKFLIGQEGQKLTLKCQQNFNHDTMYWYRQDSGKGLRLIYYSITENDLQKGDLSEGYDASREKKSSFSLTVTSAQKNEMAVFLCASSIVSSQNTLYFGAGTRLSVL.

Concerning this clone itself: Mouse gene names apply. With the read ending 1 residue before the CDR3 end, the germline J gene is used to fill in that end. The V call is TRBV2, the J call TRBJ1-2; 7 bases are a match to TRBD1. V trimming: 4 bases; J trimming: 1 base; junction bases outside the gene matches: 0. This CDR3 spans 13 amino acids. The V gene's germline CDR1 is LGHNA and CDR2 YSYQKL. The CDR3 spells CASSRDRNSDYTF. CDR3 bases read: TGTGCCAGCAGCCGGGACAGAAACTCCGACTACACC.